Presented here are 10 T cell receptor beta chains from one specimen sequenced in a study of T-cell memory formation after mild COVID-19. TCRdb re-analysed the 5' RACE reads in MiXCR, keeping a single row per CDR3 protein. This sample carries 65,000 to 95,000 distinct CDR3 sequences, 9.5% to 15% of them seen once, and the ten largest clones take 41%. The specimen was PBMCs or a T cell subset sorted from them (not recorded which). The receptors stem from a man aged 18 to 30 who had mild COVID-19 (a few samples of this study predate the infection). Cell type and time point are not known.

The chain combines TRBV7-9 with TRBJ1-1; 10 positions agree with TRBD1. The V segment lost 4 bases and the J segment 10 bases; nucleotides outside the gene matches: 6. The CDR3 consists of 13 residues. Per the germline V gene, CDR1 is SEHNR and CDR2 is FQNEAQ (reference sequence). Here the CDR3 reads CASSSDRGYGAFF. CDR3 coding DNA: TGTGCCAGCAGCTCGGACAGGGGGTATGGAGCTTTCTTT.

This rearrangement joins TRBV20-1 to TRBJ1-2; D remains ambiguous. Germline lookup yields CDR1 DFQATT and CDR2 SNEGSKA (reference sequence). This CDR3 comprises 8 residues. CDR3 loop: CSLRGYTF. The DNA for the CDR3 is TGCAGCCTTCGAGGCTACACCTTC.

The V gene is TRBV7-6, the J gene TRBJ2-7; unclear D gene. CDR3 length equals 13 residues. Trimming took 5 bases from V and 2 from J, leaving 10 bases between them. Germline V CDR1 and CDR2: SGHVS, FNYEAQ. The CDR3 spells CASSPGGPYEQYF. In DNA form, the CDR3 reads TGTGCCAGCAGCCCCGGCGGCCCCTACGAGCAGTACTTC.

In this sample, this clonotype turned up a few times. The V and J genes are TRBV20-1 and TRBJ1-2; unclear D gene. The CDR3 has 13 amino acids. Germline V gene lookup returns CDR1 DFQATT and CDR2 SNEGSKA (reference sequence). The V gene lost 0 bases and the J gene lost 5 bases, with 10 bases spanning the gap. CDR3 sequence: CSARDRRDYGYTF. DNA for the CDR3: TGCAGTGCTAGAGATCGTAGAGATTATGGCTACACCTTC.

This clonotype was counted only a few times. The V call is TRBV10-3, the J call TRBJ2-6; maybe TRBD1 (6 bases). Germline lookup yields CDR1 ENHRY and CDR2 SYGVKD. This CDR3 is 16 amino acids long. Deletions cut 4 bases from V and 0 bases from J, with 10 bases between. CDR3 in DNA: TGTGCCATCAGTGGGACAGCCAGCTCTGGGGCCAACGTCCTGACTTTC. Its protein is CAISGTASSGANVLTF.

This clonotype has a handful of counts. The chain has TRBV27 and TRBJ2-3, with TRBD2 identical over 7 bases. From germline, CDR1 is MNHEY and CDR2 SMNVEV (reference sequence). Trimming removed 7 bases from V and 5 bases from J; junction bases left unmatched: 6. This CDR3 contains 13 residues. The CDR3 is CASTRLAGDTQYF. The CDR3 nucleotides are TGTGCCAGCACCCGATTAGCGGGAGATACGCAGTATTTT.

This clonotype has ten or more counts. The CDR3 loop reads CASSLVRPGDTIYF. In DNA, the CDR3 is TGCGCCAGCAGCTTGGTCAGACCGGGAGACACCATATATTTT. The chain carries TRBV5-1 and TRBJ1-3, with unresolved D. Per the germline V gene, CDR1 is SGHRS and CDR2 is YFSETQ. Deletions cut 0 bases from V and 8 bases from J, with 12 bases between. This CDR3 has 14 residues.

CDR3 DNA: TGTGCCAGCAGCGTAGGGGGGGCCTGGTACAATGAGCAGTTCTTC. Translation gives CASSVGGAWYNEQFF. The V gene is TRBV9, the J gene TRBJ2-1; tentatively, D is TRBD1 or TRBD2 (6 bases each). CDR3 length: 15 amino acids. Trimming cost V 0 bases and J 4 bases, with 11 bases left between them. The V gene's germline CDR1 is SGDLS and CDR2 YYNGEE.

This clonotype was counted only a few times. This chain joins TRBV4-2 and TRBJ2-2; D call uncertain. V lost 0 bases to trimming and J lost 6 bases, with 11 bases between them. Germline V CDR1 and CDR2: LGHNA, YNFKEQ. This CDR3 is built from 15 residues. CDR3 nucleotides: TGTGCCAGCAGCCAAGATAACGCGTGGGCCGGGGAGCTGTTTTTT. It yields the protein CASSQDNAWAGELFF.

The chain joins TRBV7-9 to TRBJ2-1, with D possibly being TRBD1 or TRBD2 (5 bases each). V was clipped by 3 bases and J by 3 bases, with 9 bases between them. Germline V gene data show CDR1 as SEHNR and CDR2 as FQNEAQ (reference sequence). This CDR3 region has 14 residues. Written as DNA, the CDR3 is TGTGCCAGCAGCTTTGGGGGTAGCTACAATGAGCAGTTCTTC. Translation: CASSFGGSYNEQFF. Using reference TRBV7-9 and TRBJ2-1 for the parts outside the CDR3, the full variable domain is DTGVSQNPRHKITKRGQNVTFRCDPISEHNRLYWYRQTLGQGPEFLTYFQNEAQLEKSRLLSDRFSAERPKGSFSTLEIQRTEQGDSAMYLCASSFGGSYNEQFFGPGTRLTVL.